The 22 T cell receptor beta chains listed next were all sequenced from one sample in a study of patients and donors after allogeneic stem cell transplantation. TCRdb analysed the RT-PCR reads with MiXCR anew, one entry per CDR3 protein. The sample includes 150,000 to 200,000 distinct CDR3 sequences, around 28% seen only once; the top ten take 3.2%. Sequencing used blood, either unsorted or a sorted T cell fraction (not recorded which). The origin of the receptors is a human donor who was either an allogeneic HSCT recipient or a stem cell or donor lymphocyte infusion donor (not recorded which). It is not recorded whose cells these are; they may come from a transplant donor.

A few counts support this clonotype. The chain uses TRBV20-1 and TRBJ1-6, with TRBD1 as a possible D gene (6 bases). With 5 bases removed from V and 6 bases from J, the gap between germline ends came to 17 bases. CDR1 DFQATT and CDR2 SNEGSKA come from the germline V gene (reference sequence). The CDR3 has 15 residues. The CDR3 loop reads CSASGQGRGNSPLHF. The CDR3 nucleotides read TGCAGTGCTTCCGGCCAGGGGCGCGGTAATTCACCCCTCCACTTT.

This clonotype was observed once. This rearrangement joins TRBV7-2 to TRBJ2-1, with D unclear. V shed 5 bases and J shed 6 bases, with 17 bases lying between them. The CDR3 is 15 amino acids. Germline CDR1 and CDR2: SGHTA and FQGNSA. As DNA, the CDR3 is TGTGCCAGCAGCACCCGGCCGCCGGGTAGCAATGAGCAGTTCTTC. This encodes CASSTRPPGSNEQFF.

This clonotype was seen more than once but under ten times. The chain employs TRBV2 and TRBJ2-2; tentative D call: TRBD2 (5 bases). V lost 3 bases, J lost 4 bases, and 12 bases lay in between. There are 15 residues in the CDR3. CDR1 SNHLY and CDR2 FYNNEI come from the germline V gene. This chain's CDR3 is CASSERVSATGELFF. The CDR3 region has the DNA TGTGCCAGCAGTGAGCGGGTTAGCGCCACCGGGGAGCTGTTTTTT. The full variable domain, completed using reference TRBV2 and TRBJ2-2, is EPEVTQTPSHQVTQMGQEVILRCVPISNHLYFYWYRQILGQKVEFLVSFYNNEISEKSEIFDDQFSVERPDGSNFTLKIRSTKLEDSAMYFCASSERVSATGELFFGEGSRLTVL.

This clonotype was detected a few times. The gene calls are TRBV4-3 and TRBJ1-5; D unclear. Looked up from germline, CDR1 is LGHNA and CDR2 is YSLEER. V gave up 3 bases and J gave up 9 bases, with 9 bases separating them. The CDR3 has 12 residues. CDR3 region: CASSHRTRPQHF. CDR3 bases: TGCGCCAGCAGCCACCGGACCAGGCCCCAGCATTTT.

In its sample, this clonotype was seen once. V is TRBV7-2 and J is TRBJ2-5; D might be TRBD1 (5 bases). Germline-derived CDR1 and CDR2 are SGHTA and FQGNSA. Trimming removed 5 bases at V and 6 bases at J, with 16 bases between. The CDR3 is made up of 14 amino acids. As DNA, the CDR3 is TGTGCCAGCAGCAACTCCCTAGGGGCGAAGACCCAGTACTTC. The encoded protein is CASSNSLGAKTQYF.

This chain links TRBV6-5 with TRBJ2-3, with 11 nucleotides matching TRBD2. Germline V gives CDR1 MNHEY, CDR2 SVGAGI. The CDR3 extends over 15 amino acids. Trimming at V came to 4 bases and at J to 3 bases, leaving 3 bases not matched to a gene. This chain's CDR3 is CASSSSGRMTDTQYF. The DNA of the CDR3 is TGTGCCAGCAGTTCTAGCGGGAGGATGACAGATACGCAGTATTTT.

This clonotype was observed at least ten times. The V and J genes are TRBV7-9 and TRBJ1-5, with TRBD1 matching 10 bases. V shed 5 bases and J 5 bases; nucleotides not matched to a gene: 6. Germline-derived CDR1 and CDR2 are SEHNR and FQNEAQ (reference sequence). This CDR3 comprises 15 residues. The CDR3 loop is CASSQTGGWDQPQHF. For the CDR3, the DNA is TGTGCCAGCAGCCAGACAGGGGGCTGGGATCAGCCCCAGCATTTT.

The chain has TRBV4-2 and TRBJ2-3; 8 nucleotides line up with TRBD2. The CDR3 totals 18 residues. Losses at the gene ends were 0 bases for V and 4 bases for J; bases not matched to a gene: 12. Looked up from germline, CDR1 is LGHNA and CDR2 is YNFKEQ. As DNA, the CDR3 is TGTGCCAGCAGCCAAGATTTCGGGAGGACTAGCTATGCAGATACGCAGTATTTT. This codes for CASSQDFGRTSYADTQYF.

The chain is built from TRBV10-3 and TRBJ2-7; no clear D gene. V lost 3 bases and J 3 bases, leaving 9 bases between the germline ends. The CDR3 sequence is 13 residues long. Germline V lookup: CDR1 ENHRY, CDR2 SYGVKD. The CDR3 bases are TGTGCCATCAGTGACCCCCGTCGCTACGAGCAGTACTTC. Amino acid sequence: CAISDPRRYEQYF.

This clonotype was observed a handful of times. The rearrangement links TRBV27 to TRBJ2-2; D not certain. This CDR3 spans 18 amino acids. Germline loops: CDR1 MNHEY, CDR2 SMNVEV (reference sequence). V lost 4 bases, J lost 0 bases, and 18 bases lay in between. As DNA, the CDR3 is TGTGCCAGCAGTTCACCCACGAGTGCCAGAACGAACACCGGGGAGCTGTTTTTT. The encoded protein is CASSSPTSARTNTGELFF.

This chain links TRBV25-1 with TRBJ2-1, with TRBD2 identical over 10 bases. This CDR3 contains 17 residues. Trimming cost V 0 bases and J 7 bases; bases outside gene matches: 9. Looked up from germline, CDR1 is MGHDK and CDR2 is SYGVNS. The CDR3 region is CASSEYLGVAGGNEQFF. The DNA of the CDR3 is TGTGCCAGCAGTGAATACCTCGGGGTAGCGGGAGGTAATGAGCAGTTCTTC.

This clonotype occurred a few times. The J gene is TRBJ1-5, the V gene TRBV12-3 or TRBV12-4; tentative D call: TRBD1 (5 bases). V was cut by 3 bases and J by 6 bases, with 9 bases left in between. The length of the CDR3 is 13 residues. The CDR3 here is CASSFEGIQPQHF. Here the CDR3 DNA reads TGTGCCAGCAGTTTTGAGGGGATTCAGCCCCAGCATTTT.

This clonotype appeared a few times. The chain combines TRBV27 with TRBJ1-3; 8 bases match TRBD1. Per germline, CDR1 MNHEY and CDR2 SMNVEV (reference sequence). V was clipped by 5 bases and J by 4 bases; unmatched bases: 7. CDR3 length: 15 residues. This chain's CDR3 is CASSAYRGVGNTIYF. As DNA, the CDR3 is TGTGCCAGCAGTGCATACAGGGGGGTAGGAAACACCATATATTTT.

The chain is built from TRBV12-5 and TRBJ2-1; TRBD1 is a possible D gene (6 bases). The CDR3 covers 11 residues. Trimming took 8 bases from V and 4 from J, leaving 6 bases between them. Per germline, CDR1 LGHNT and CDR2 FRNRAP. CDR3 loop: CASQGYNEQFF. CDR3 nucleotide sequence: TGTGCTAGTCAGGGGTACAATGAGCAGTTCTTC.

In this sample, this clonotype turned up a few times. The chain has TRBV5-4 and TRBJ2-7, with 9 bases matching TRBD2. CDR1 SGHNT and CDR2 YYREEE come from the germline V gene (reference sequence). Trimming at V came to 4 bases and at J to 6 bases, leaving 11 bases not matched to a gene. The length of the CDR3 is 15 residues. The CDR3 region has the DNA TGTGCCAGCAGCATCCCAGCGGGAGGTTCGTTCGAGCAGTACTTC. Protein: CASSIPAGGSFEQYF.

This clonotype was observed a few times. The chain carries TRBV2 and TRBJ1-5; unclear D gene. The CDR3 totals 14 residues. CDR1 is SNHLY and CDR2 is FYNNEI in the germline V gene. Trimming took 6 bases from V and 1 from J, leaving 10 bases between them. CDR3 sequence reads: CASSATSSNQPQHF. In nucleotides, the CDR3 is TGTGCCAGCAGCGCGACAAGCAGCAATCAGCCCCAGCATTTT.

The V call is TRBV4-3, the J call TRBJ2-7; D is unclear. Germline CDR1 is LGHNA and CDR2 is YSLEER. The CDR3 has 14 amino acids. The ends were cut back, 1 base at V and 2 bases at J, with 9 bases in the middle. The CDR3 coding sequence is TGCGCCAGCAGCCAAGTAGGCACGGCCTACGAGCAGTACTTC. Protein sequence: CASSQVGTAYEQYF.

This clonotype was observed a handful of times. The rearrangement joins TRBV6-1 to TRBJ2-5; 9 positions match TRBD1. There are 17 residues in the CDR3. Germline trimming cut 2 bases from V and 4 bases from J; bases unmatched to any gene: 11. Per germline, CDR1 MNHNS and CDR2 SASEGT. The CDR3 DNA reads as TGTGCCAGCAGTGAACTGCGGGTCACAGGGGGCGGAGAGACCCAGTACTTC. Encoded protein: CASSELRVTGGGETQYF.

The chain uses TRBV6-5 and TRBJ2-1; the match to TRBD2 covers 11 bases. The CDR3 contains 15 residues. J was trimmed by 6 bases and V by 1 base; bases with no gene match: 2. Germline CDR1 and CDR2: MNHEY and SVGAGI. As DNA, the CDR3 is TGTGCCAGCAGTTACTTCGGACTAGCGGGCAATGAGCAGTTCTTC. Protein sequence: CASSYFGLAGNEQFF.

V and J are TRBV4-3 and TRBJ2-2, with TRBD2 matching 10 bases. Germline trimming cut 4 bases from V and 7 bases from J; bases unmatched to any gene: 12. The CDR3 spans 17 residues. Germline V gene data show CDR1 as LGHNA and CDR2 as YSLEER. The CDR3 DNA is TGCGCCAGCAGCCCCGATGGGCTAGCGGGAGCGATCGGGGAGCTGTTTTTT. Its translation is CASSPDGLAGAIGELFF.

In this sample, this clonotype turned up a few times. This rearrangement joins TRBV21-1 to TRBJ2-7; the table's D call, TRBD2, has no DNA check behind it. TRBV21-1 is a recognized pseudogene. The CDR3 has 16 amino acids. CDR3 nucleotides: TGTGCCAGCAGCAAAGGGGCGGCGGGAGGGCCGGGCGAGCAGTACTTC. This codes for CASSKGAAGGPGEQYF.

The rearrangement joins TRBV20-1 to TRBJ2-1; D perhaps matches TRBD2 (6 bases). CDR1 DFQATT and CDR2 SNEGSKA come from the germline V gene (reference sequence). V was pared by 1 base and J by 7 bases, with 14 bases between. The CDR3 totals 14 residues. The CDR3 DNA reads as TGCAGTGCTAGAGGCCGACTAGTGGTGAATGAGCAGTTCTTC. This codes for CSARGRLVVNEQFF.